The clone carrying this TCR beta chain was seen only a few times. Its antigen is undetermined. The germline V and J ends were trimmed by 6 bases and 7 bases, with 15 bases remaining between them. The CDR3 sequence is 13 residues long. Germline CDR1 is MNHEY and CDR2 is SMNVEV (reference sequence). The source of the sample is a study of T cell responses to AZD1222 COVID-19 vaccine. Study results and limitations: A mostly white British donor set with more females was recruited, and clonal diversity was possibly underestimated. Spike-specific TCR breadth and depth rose after two AZD1222 doses. Baseline testing showed seropositivity in only five to seven AZD1222 recipients.

Some clones are missing from TCRdb's copy, which holds only in-frame ones; the method was immunoSEQ multiplex PCR. Found here are roughly 150,000 clones, roughly 92% of them singletons; the top ten hold over 1.5%. The V and J genes are TRBV27 and TRBJ2-5; D perhaps matches TRBD1 (6 bases). The material sequenced was peripheral blood, taken on day 0 of AZD1222 vaccination. The sequence was collected from an adult in good health. CDR3 region: CASSRQAMGTQYF. The CDR3 DNA sequence: TGTGCCAGCAGCAGACAGGCGATGGGGACCCAGTACTTC.